Following are 9 T cell receptor beta chains from one sample sequenced in a study of T cells in Graves' hyperthyroidism and ophthalmopathy. RNA transcripts were the template for amplifying TCR beta CDR3 regions. The primer set for the first-round RT-PCR of the TCR CDR3 was HTBI. TCRdb redid the calling of the multiplex PCR reads with MiXCR, one entry per CDR3 protein. This table has some 27,000 distinct CDR3 sequences, 45% appearing once. Sequenced material: blood. The receptor source for this set is a woman under 40 with Graves' hyperthyroidism.

This clonotype was seen many times. CDR3 loop: CASSPPRGVRTDTQYF. CDR3 bases: TGTGCCAGCAGTCCCCCTAGGGGCGTTCGGACAGATACGCAGTATTTT. The V gene is TRBV6-6, the J gene TRBJ2-3, with a weak D call TRBD1 (5 bases). This CDR3 is 16 amino acids long. V was shortened by 5 bases and J by 3 bases, with 18 bases between the two germline ends. Germline V gene data show CDR1 as MNHNY and CDR2 as SVGAGI (reference sequence).

In this sample, this clonotype turned up many times. The chain couples TRBV12-3 or TRBV12-4 to TRBJ2-2; the D gene is possibly TRBD2 (5 bases). The CDR3 is 15 residues long. V was trimmed by 1 base and J by 3 bases, leaving 9 bases between them. For the CDR3, the DNA is TGTGCCAGCAGTTTAGAGCGGAGCTACACCGGGGAGCTGTTTTTT. This gives the protein CASSLERSYTGELFF.

At least ten counts were recorded for this clonotype. The chain couples TRBV7-2 to TRBJ2-5; D gene unclear. V was pared by 5 bases and J by 5 bases, with 18 bases between. The CDR3 runs to 15 residues. Germline CDR1 is SGHTA and CDR2 is FQGNSA. CDR3 nucleotide sequence: TGTGCCAGCAGCCTACTGATACGGACGGCGGAGACCCAGTACTTC. This translates into CASSLLIRTAETQYF.

The table lists this clonotype with a few counts. Mismatch with germline at one junction end may stem from a read error. The J gene is TRBJ1-4, the V gene TRBV19, with 7 bases that match TRBD1. The germline V gene encodes CDR1 LNHDA and CDR2 SQIVND (reference sequence). The length of the CDR3 is 11 residues. The CDR3 DNA reads TGTGCCAGTAGTATAGGAGGGACAGCGATTTTT. Translated: CASSIGGTAIF.

This clonotype is categorized as medium-sized. This sequence joins TRBV10-1 and TRBJ2-3; D perhaps matches TRBD2 (5 bases). There are 14 residues in the CDR3. Trimming removed 5 bases from V and 0 bases from J, with 9 bases in between. Germline V CDR1 and CDR2: WNHNN, SYGVQD (reference sequence). CDR3 bases: TGCGCCAGCAGTAACGGGGAGAGCACAGATACGCAGTATTTT. Encoded protein: CASSNGESTDTQYF.

This clonotype was observed many times. This rearrangement joins TRBV4-1 to TRBJ1-2; a weak D match, TRBD1 (5 bases). The germline gives CDR1 MGHRA, CDR2 YSYEKL. Trimming cost V 1 base and J 5 bases, with 8 bases left between them. The CDR3 covers 13 residues. In DNA form, the CDR3 reads TGCGCCAGCAGCCAAGGCGGGACGTATGGCTACACCTTC. Translating gives CASSQGGTYGYTF.

Judged by abundance, this clonotype is medium-sized. The chain links TRBV24-1 to TRBJ2-3, with no clear D. The CDR3 sequence is 13 residues long. Per the germline V gene, CDR1 is KGHDR and CDR2 is SFDVKD. The V and J ends lost 5 bases and 4 bases respectively, with 9 bases between them. CDR3: CATSAHNADTQYF. CDR3 bases: TGTGCCACCAGTGCACATAACGCAGATACGCAGTATTTT.

This clonotype came up many times. The gene calls are TRBV5-1 and TRBJ1-1; no firm D call. The V gene's germline CDR1 is SGHRS and CDR2 YFSETQ. The CDR3 contains 13 residues. Trimming cost V 0 bases and J 2 bases, with 5 bases left between them. The CDR3 is CASSLVSNTEAFF. Written as DNA, the CDR3 is TGCGCCAGCAGCTTGGTATCAAACACTGAAGCTTTCTTT.

This clonotype was found many times. The chain links TRBV18 to TRBJ2-7; D might be TRBD1 (5 bases). The CDR3 extends over 13 amino acids. The V end was cut by 2 bases, the J end by 2 bases, with 7 bases between. In germline, CDR1 is KGHSH, CDR2 LQKENI. CDR3 amino acids: CASSPDSPYEQYF. CDR3 in DNA: TGTGCCAGCTCACCAGACAGTCCCTACGAGCAGTACTTC.